This paragraph reports one T cell receptor (beta chain). This record comes from a study of T cell changes during pregnancy in multiple sclerosis. Sequencing was performed with immunoSEQ multiplex PCR; in TCRdb, only in-frame clones are kept and a portion is missing. The table records over 10,000 clones, more than 70% of them present only once. This CDR3 has 15 residues. V lost 0 bases and J lost 6; bases outside the gene matches: 7. Per the germline V gene, CDR1 is LNHNV and CDR2 is YYDKDF (reference sequence). The starting material was CD8+ T cells from peripheral blood mononuclear cells, obtained in the first trimester of pregnancy. The genes are TRBV15 and TRBJ2-7, with TRBD2 matching 8 bases. The source of this sequence is a female donor with multiple sclerosis, enrolled in a pregnancy study. For the CDR3, the DNA is TGTGCCACCAGCAGAGATCGGGGGGGCCCGTTCGAGCAGTACTTC. Translated, it gives CATSRDRGGPFEQYF.